The present T cell receptor (beta chain) was sequenced within a study of T cell changes during pregnancy in multiple sclerosis. This clone was seen a single time. Repertoires were generated with immunoSEQ multiplex PCR, while TCRdb's copy carries only in-frame clones and drops some. The table has almost 35,000 clones, 90% seen once; the top ten hold about 5%. J gave up 9 bases and V 1 base, and 4 bases lay outside the gene matches. This CDR3 comprises 14 residues. Germline V gene sequence: CDR1 GTSNPN, CDR2 SVGIG (reference sequence). The source was CD8+ T cells from peripheral blood mononuclear cells, collected after pregnancy. The receptor was derived from a female donor with multiple sclerosis, enrolled in a pregnancy study. The V gene is TRBV30, the J gene TRBJ1-5, with TRBD1 matching 12 bases. CDR3 region: CAWSGGQGALPQHF. DNA for the CDR3: TGTGCCTGGAGTGGGGGACAGGGGGCTCTGCCCCAGCATTTT.